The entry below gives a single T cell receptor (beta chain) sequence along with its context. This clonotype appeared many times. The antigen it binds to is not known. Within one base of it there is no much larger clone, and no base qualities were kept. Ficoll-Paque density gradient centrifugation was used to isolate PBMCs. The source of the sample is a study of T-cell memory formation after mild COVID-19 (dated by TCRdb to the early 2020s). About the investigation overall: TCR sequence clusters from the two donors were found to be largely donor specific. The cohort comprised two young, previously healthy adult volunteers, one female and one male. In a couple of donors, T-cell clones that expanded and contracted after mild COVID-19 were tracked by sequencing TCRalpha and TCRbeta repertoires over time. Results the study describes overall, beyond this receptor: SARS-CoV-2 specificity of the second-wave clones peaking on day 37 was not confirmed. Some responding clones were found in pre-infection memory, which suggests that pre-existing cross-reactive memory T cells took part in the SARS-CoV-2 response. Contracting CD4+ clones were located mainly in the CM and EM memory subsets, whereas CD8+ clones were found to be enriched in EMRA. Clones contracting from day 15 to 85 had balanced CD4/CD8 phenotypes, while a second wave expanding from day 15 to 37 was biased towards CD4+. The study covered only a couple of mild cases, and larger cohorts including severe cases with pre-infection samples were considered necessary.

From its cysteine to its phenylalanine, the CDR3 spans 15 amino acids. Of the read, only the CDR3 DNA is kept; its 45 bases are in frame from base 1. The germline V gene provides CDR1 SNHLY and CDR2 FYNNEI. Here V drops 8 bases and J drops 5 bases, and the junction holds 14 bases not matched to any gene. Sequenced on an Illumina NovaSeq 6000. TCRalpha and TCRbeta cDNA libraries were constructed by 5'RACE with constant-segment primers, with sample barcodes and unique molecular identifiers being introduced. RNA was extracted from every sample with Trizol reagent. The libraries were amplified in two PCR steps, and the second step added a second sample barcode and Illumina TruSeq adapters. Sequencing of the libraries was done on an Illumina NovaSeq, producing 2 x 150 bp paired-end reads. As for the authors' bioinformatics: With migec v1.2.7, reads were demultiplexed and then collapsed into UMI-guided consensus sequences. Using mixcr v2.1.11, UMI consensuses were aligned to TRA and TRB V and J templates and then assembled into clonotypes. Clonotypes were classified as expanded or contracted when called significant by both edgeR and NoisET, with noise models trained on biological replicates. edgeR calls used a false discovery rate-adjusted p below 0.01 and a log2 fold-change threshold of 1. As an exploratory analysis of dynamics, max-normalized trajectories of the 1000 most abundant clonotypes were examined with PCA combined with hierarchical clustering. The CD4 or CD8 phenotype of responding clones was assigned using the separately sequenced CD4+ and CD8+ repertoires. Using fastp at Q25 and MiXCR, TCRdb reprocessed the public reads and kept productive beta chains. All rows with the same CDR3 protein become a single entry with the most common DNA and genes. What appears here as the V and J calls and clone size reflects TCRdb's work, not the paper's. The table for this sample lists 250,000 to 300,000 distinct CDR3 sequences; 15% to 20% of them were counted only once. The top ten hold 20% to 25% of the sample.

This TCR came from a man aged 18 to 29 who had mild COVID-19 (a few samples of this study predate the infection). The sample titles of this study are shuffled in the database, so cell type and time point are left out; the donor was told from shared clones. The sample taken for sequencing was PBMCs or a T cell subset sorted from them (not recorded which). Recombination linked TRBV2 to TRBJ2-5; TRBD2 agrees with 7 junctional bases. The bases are TGTGCCAGCCGTAAAGGGGCGGCCGGGGGGGAGACCCAGTACTTC. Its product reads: CASRKGAAGGETQYF.